Each of the 10 T cell receptor beta chains below was sequenced from the same sample in a study of cytomegalovirus exposure and HLA in healthy donors. Sequenced by immunoSEQ multiplex PCR; TCRdb stores in-frame clones only, minus some. Seen here are roughly 80,000 clones, approximately 95% observed once, and the top ten hold less than 2.5%. The sequencing sample was made of PBMCs. The receptor source for this set is a woman younger than 35 in good health and CMV-seronegative.

This chain uses TRBV6-4 with TRBJ2-1, with 10 positions matching TRBD2. There are 16 residues in the CDR3. Looked up from germline, CDR1 is MRHNA and CDR2 is SNTAGT. The V and J ends lost 4 bases and 6 bases, in that order; junction bases with no gene match: 9. The CDR3 here is CASSGSSGGGANEQFF. The CDR3 region has the DNA TGTGCCAGCAGTGGGTCTAGCGGGGGCGGAGCCAATGAGCAGTTCTTC.

The CDR3 DNA reads as TGTGCCAGCAGTTACTCGAAGGAGGGCAACGAGCAGTTCTTC. Its protein is CASSYSKEGNEQFF. The chain links TRBV6-6 to TRBJ2-1; perhaps TRBD2 as D (6 bases). The germline V gene has CDR1 MNHNY and CDR2 SVGAGI (reference sequence). Deletions cut 0 bases from V and 10 bases from J, with 13 bases between. The CDR3 extends over 14 amino acids.

The V and J genes are TRBV7-9 and TRBJ2-3; 10 bases match TRBD2. The CDR3 contains 16 residues. Germline trimming cut 2 bases from V and 5 bases from J; bases unmatched to any gene: 7. The germline CDR1 and CDR2 sequences are SEHNR and FQNEAQ (reference sequence). CDR3 in amino acids: CASSLFPAGGKDTQYF. DNA of the CDR3: TGTGCCAGCAGCTTATTCCCAGCGGGAGGGAAAGATACGCAGTATTTT. Full variable domain (remainder filled in from reference TRBV7-9 and TRBJ2-3): DTGVSQNPRHKITKRGQNVTFRCDPISEHNRLYWYRQTLGQGPEFLTYFQNEAQLEKSRLLSDRFSAERPKGSFSTLEIQRTEQGDSAMYLCASSLFPAGGKDTQYFGPGTRLTVL.

The chain carries TRBV6-1 and TRBJ2-2; D is ambiguous. Germline CDR1 and CDR2: MNHNS and SASEGT. CDR3 size: 13 residues. V shed 3 bases and J shed 4 bases, with 6 bases lying between them. The CDR3 here is CASSDRSTGELFF. The CDR3 coding sequence is TGTGCCAGCAGTGATAGAAGCACCGGGGAGCTGTTTTTT.

V gene TRBV29-1 combines with J gene TRBJ2-7; a possible D gene is TRBD2 (6 bases). Deletions cut 4 bases from V and 2 bases from J, with 12 bases between. Germline lookup yields CDR1 SQVTM and CDR2 ANQGSEA. The CDR3 extends over 13 amino acids. The CDR3 loop reads CSVGLAATYEQYF. CDR3 coding DNA: TGCAGCGTTGGATTAGCGGCAACCTACGAGCAGTACTTC.

CDR3 bases: TGTGCCACCGGGGGACAGTCGTCCTTTGGAGAAAAACTGTTTTTT. Its translation: CATGGQSSFGEKLFF. The chain joins TRBV15 to TRBJ1-4, with 7 positions matching TRBD1. V was pared by 8 bases and J by 8 bases, with 14 bases of the junction left unmatched. The CDR3 is 15 residues long. The V gene's germline CDR1 is LNHNV and CDR2 YYDKDF (reference sequence).

The V gene is TRBV6-1, the J gene TRBJ2-1, with D unclear. CDR3 length equals 17 residues. V was pared by 4 bases and J by 0 bases, with 16 bases between. Per germline, CDR1 MNHNS and CDR2 SASEGT. The DNA for the CDR3 is TGTGCCAGCAGTGGTAAATACAAGGCTAGCTCCTACAATGAGCAGTTCTTC. Protein sequence: CASSGKYKASSYNEQFF.

This clone was detected only once. The rearrangement links TRBV4-2 to TRBJ2-3; 9 nucleotides agree with TRBD1. The CDR3 is 18 residues long. Germline V gene data show CDR1 as LGHNA and CDR2 as YNFKEQ. J gave up 4 bases and V 2 bases, and 13 bases lay outside the gene matches. The CDR3 region is CASSQPLGAGQGADTQYF. The DNA of the CDR3 is TGTGCCAGCAGCCAACCGTTGGGGGCGGGACAGGGTGCAGATACGCAGTATTTT.

The chain employs TRBV30 and TRBJ2-1; D possibly corresponds to TRBD2 (6 bases). CDR3 length: 13 residues. Germline V gene data show CDR1 as GTSNPN and CDR2 as SVGIG (reference sequence). V lost 3 bases and J 13 bases, leaving 19 bases between the germline ends. CDR3 protein: CAWRRLEPGYQFF. The CDR3 DNA reads as TGTGCCTGGAGGAGACTAGAACCAGGGTACCAGTTCTTC.

The chain links TRBV2 to TRBJ1-5, with TRBD1 as a possible D gene (6 bases). CDR1 is SNHLY and CDR2 is FYNNEI in the germline V gene. This CDR3 has 14 amino acids. The V end lost 5 bases, the J end lost 7 bases, and 15 bases lay between the germline ends. This chain's CDR3 is CASSLTGIPQPQHF. The CDR3 nucleotides read TGTGCCAGCAGTTTGACAGGCATACCCCAGCCCCAGCATTTT.